The sequence of this T cell receptor beta chain was determined in a study of blood T cell repertoires in COVID-19 (dated by TCRdb to 2018 to 2021). Study-level background: Collaborator samples came from the United States, Italy and Spain and covered acute and convalescent phases of COVID-19. Where available, HLA class I and class II types were taken from metadata supplied by the sample provider and were not determined by assay-based typing. The material from the prospective study consisted of cDNA or gDNA derived from T cells, B-cell-depleted T cells, or PBMCs. The samples were drawn from the first 160 participants of the ongoing ImmuneRACE study and from 1,200 or so subjects provided by 6 global collaborators. Deeply sampled blood TCRbeta repertoires from subjects exposed to, actively infected with, or recovered from COVID-19 were included in the dataset. Sample metadata almost always included a de-identified subject ID, COVID-19 status, age in years and sex. The repertoires were released in a freely available public database intended as a resource for research on the immune response to SARS-CoV-2. The investigation overall reported the following: The amount of clinical and demographic metadata varied by source and participant and was provided uncurated.

In the case of this clone: Its antigen is still unknown. No much larger clonotype is one base removed from it; base qualities were not supplied.

Participants in the prospective study were aged about 18 to 90 years, lived in 24 United States geographic areas, and enrolled through a virtual design. In the prospective study, participants were assigned to cohorts based on the clinical history participants reported in a screening survey and a study questionnaire. Recovered participants in ImmuneRACE Cohort 3 were defined as having two consecutive negative NP/OP PCR tests, clearance from a healthcare professional, or resolution of symptoms. In the prospective study, whole blood, serum and a nasopharyngeal or oropharyngeal swab were collected from each participant by mobile phlebotomists. Additional blood draws and questionnaires over an approximately 2-month period could optionally be provided by prospective study participants. Before DNA extraction, prospective study blood samples were shipped either frozen or at room temperature. For CDR1 and CDR2, the germline V gene lists SGDLS and YYNGEE. The CDR3 measures 18 amino acids from cysteine to phenylalanine. Only the CDR3 DNA is retained, 54 bases long and in frame from the first base. The germline ends are 16 bases apart after V is trimmed by 0 bases and J by 1 base.

The immunoSEQ Assay, a bias-controlled multiplex PCR, was used to amplify TCRbeta CDR3 regions from genomic DNA. As for the original processing: The number of nucleated cells in each sample was estimated from the amplification of reference gene primers within the assay. To quantify the absolute abundance of each unique TCRbeta CDR3 rearrangement, sequence reads were collapsed and filtered. Productive Simpson clonality was computed per sample as the square root of Simpson's diversity index over productive rearrangements. TCRdb limited this immuneACCESS table to in-frame rearrangements with V and J called. A share of clones is missing; checked studies link under half to unresolved V genes, and the rest is unexplained. V, J and clone size derive from that table, while D and trimming were established from the DNA sequence. The sample table lists around 250,000 clones, 75% to 90% of them with a count of one. The ten largest account for approximately 2% of the sample.

This TCR was recovered from a woman in her forties or fifties who had recovered from COVID-19. Rearrangement joined TRBV9 to TRBJ2-2; a weak D assignment points to TRBD1 (6 bases agree). Sequenced input: PBMCs or T cells enriched from blood (not recorded which). The bases are TGTGCCAGCAGCGTAGGGGGGACATCCAGGGTGAACACCGGGGAGCTGTTTTTT. Translated, this gives CASSVGGTSRVNTGELFF.